This T cell receptor beta chain is from a study of blood T cell repertoires in COVID-19. Across about two dozen US areas, participants ranged in age from about 18 to 100 years. Donors were grouped by their self-reported clinical history. Symptom resolution, clearance, or two negative PCRs marked the recovered donors of Cohort 3. Original data processing: Quantification of nucleated cells was approximated via reference gene primer amplification. Data came from immunoSEQ multiplex PCR; TCRdb stores just in-frame clones and leaves some out. For V, J and clone size, that table is used; D and trimming come from the DNA. This table holds 300,000 to 450,000 clones, about 89% found once. Germline CDR1 reads LGHNT; CDR2 reads FRNRAP. The CDR3 contains 13 residues. V lost 3 bases to trimming and J lost 6 bases, with 6 bases between them.

The sample was PBMCs or T cells enriched from blood (not recorded which). The clonotype originates from a man aged 25-40 years who had recovered from COVID-19. The chain carries TRBV12-5 and TRBJ1-6; D is possibly TRBD1 (6 bases). Written as DNA, the CDR3 is TGTGCTAGTGGTTTACAGGGTAATTCACCCCTCCACTTT. The encoded protein is CASGLQGNSPLHF. Together with reference TRBV12-5 and TRBJ1-6, the CDR3 gives the full variable domain: DARVTQTPRHKVTEMGQEVTMRCQPILGHNTVFWYRQTMMQGLELLAYFRNRAPLDDSGMPKDRFSAEMPDATLATLKIQPSEPRDSAVYFCASGLQGNSPLHFGNGTRLTVT.